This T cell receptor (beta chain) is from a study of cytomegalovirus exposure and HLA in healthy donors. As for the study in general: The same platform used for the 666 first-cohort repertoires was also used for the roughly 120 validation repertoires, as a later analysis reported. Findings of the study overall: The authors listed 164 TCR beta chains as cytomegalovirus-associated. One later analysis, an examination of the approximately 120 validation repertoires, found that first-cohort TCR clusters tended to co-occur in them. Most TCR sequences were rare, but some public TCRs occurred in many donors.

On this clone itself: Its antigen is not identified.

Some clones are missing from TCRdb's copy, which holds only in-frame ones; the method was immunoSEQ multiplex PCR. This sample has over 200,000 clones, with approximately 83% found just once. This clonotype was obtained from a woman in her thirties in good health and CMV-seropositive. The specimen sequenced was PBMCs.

Here the CDR3 reads CASSMFPDRGEQYF. The CDR3 bases are TGTGCCAGTAGTATGTTCCCGGACAGGGGCGAGCAGTACTTC. The V gene is TRBV19, the J gene TRBJ2-7, with 9 bases aligning to TRBD1. The CDR3 is 14 amino acids. The V and J ends lost 3 bases and 6 bases, in that order; junction bases with no gene match: 6. Looked up from germline, CDR1 is LNHDA and CDR2 is SQIVND (reference sequence).